This T cell receptor (beta chain) derives from a study of blood T cell repertoires in COVID-19. Across the whole study: Italy, Spain and the United States were the sources of the convalescent and acute COVID-19 samples. PBMCs, B-cell-depleted T cells, or T cells were the source of the cDNA or gDNA that made up the material.

Losses at the gene ends were 4 bases for V and 4 bases for J; bases not matched to a gene: 10. CDR3 size: 17 residues. Germline values: CDR1 SEHNR, CDR2 FQNEAQ (reference sequence). Sequencing used immunoSEQ multiplex PCR; TCRdb keeps in-frame clones, though not all of them. The top ten hold 4% of the sample, which has about 53,000 clones, around 87% seen once. Sequenced input: peripheral blood. The receptor comes from a man aged 50-59 years with acute or convalescent COVID-19. The rearrangement joins TRBV7-9 to TRBJ2-3, with TRBD2 matching 11 bases. CDR3 loop: CASSSGLAAPWSDTQYF. The CDR3 DNA reads TGTGCCAGCAGCTCGGGACTAGCGGCGCCTTGGTCAGATACGCAGTATTTT.